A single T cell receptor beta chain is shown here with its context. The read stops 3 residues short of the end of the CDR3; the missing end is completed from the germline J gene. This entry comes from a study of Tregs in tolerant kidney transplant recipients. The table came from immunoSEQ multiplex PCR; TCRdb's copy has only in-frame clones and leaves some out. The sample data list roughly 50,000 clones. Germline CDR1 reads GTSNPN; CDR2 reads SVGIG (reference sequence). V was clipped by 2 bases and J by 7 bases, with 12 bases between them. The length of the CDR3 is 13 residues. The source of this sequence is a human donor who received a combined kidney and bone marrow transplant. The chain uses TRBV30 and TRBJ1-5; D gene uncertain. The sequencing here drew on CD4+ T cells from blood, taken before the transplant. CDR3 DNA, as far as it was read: TGTGCCTGGAGTCCCCGCTCGGGGCAGCCC. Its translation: CAWSPRSGQP. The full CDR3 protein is CAWSPRSGQPQHF. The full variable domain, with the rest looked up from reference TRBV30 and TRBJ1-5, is SQTIHQWPATLVQPVGSPLSLECTVEGTSNPNLYWYRQAAGRGLQLLFYSVGIGQISSEVPQNLSASRPQDRQFILSSKKLLLSDSGFYLCAWSPRSGQPQHFGDGTRLSIL.